This T cell receptor beta chain was profiled in a study of shared clonotypes between healthy human individuals. Study summary: Three CD4 naive, three CD4 memory, two CD8 naive and one CD8 memory plate were used per donor.

Study observations and caveats: Non-shared clonotypes had lower generation probabilities than those shared by all four donors.

Clones were sequenced by immunoSEQ multiplex PCR, and TCRdb holds only the in-frame ones, with some missing. Of about 2.3 million clones detected, just under 95% appear once; the ten largest clones hold approximately 0.41%. J lost 6 bases, V lost 5 bases, and 5 bases had no gene match. The CDR3 runs 13 residues. The germline CDR1 and CDR2 sequences are SQVTM and ANQGSEA. To note about this clone: The target antigen is unknown.

The chain has TRBV29-1 and TRBJ2-5; 11 bases fit TRBD2. The TCR sequence derives from a man aged 18 to 29 in good health. Some clones in this sample may be carry-over from other donors' samples. Sequenced material: naive CD4+ T cells from PBMCs. Subset of the sample: CD45RA+ positively selected. This CDR3 reads CSVRTSGRQTQYF. CDR3 coding DNA: TGCAGCGTTCGAACTAGCGGGAGACAGACCCAGTACTTC.